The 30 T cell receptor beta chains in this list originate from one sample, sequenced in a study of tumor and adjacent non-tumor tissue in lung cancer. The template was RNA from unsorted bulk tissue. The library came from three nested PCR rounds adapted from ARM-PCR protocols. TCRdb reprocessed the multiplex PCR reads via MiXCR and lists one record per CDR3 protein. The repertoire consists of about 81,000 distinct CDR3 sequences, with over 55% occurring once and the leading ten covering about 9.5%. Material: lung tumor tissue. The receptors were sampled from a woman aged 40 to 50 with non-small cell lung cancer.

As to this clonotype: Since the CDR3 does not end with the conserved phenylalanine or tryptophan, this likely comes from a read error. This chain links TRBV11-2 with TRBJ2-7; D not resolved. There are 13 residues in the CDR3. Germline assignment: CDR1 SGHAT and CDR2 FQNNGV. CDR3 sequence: CASNLEDRYEQYI. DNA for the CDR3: TGCGCCAGCAACTTAGAAGACCGCTACGAGCAGTACATC.

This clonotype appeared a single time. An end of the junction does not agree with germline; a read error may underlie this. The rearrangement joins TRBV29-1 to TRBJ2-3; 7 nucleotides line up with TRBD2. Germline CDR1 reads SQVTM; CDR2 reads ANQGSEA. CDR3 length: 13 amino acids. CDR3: CSVGDSKRDMQYF. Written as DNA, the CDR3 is TGCAGCGTTGGGGATTCTAAGCGGGATATGCAGTATTTT.

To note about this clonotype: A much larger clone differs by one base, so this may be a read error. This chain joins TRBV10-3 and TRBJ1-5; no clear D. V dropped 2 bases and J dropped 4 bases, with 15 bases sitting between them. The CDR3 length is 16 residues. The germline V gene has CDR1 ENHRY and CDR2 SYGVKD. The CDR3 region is CAISERLGHINQPQHF. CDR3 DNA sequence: TGTGCCATCAGTGAGAGGCTCGGGCATATAAATCAGCCCCAGCATTTT.

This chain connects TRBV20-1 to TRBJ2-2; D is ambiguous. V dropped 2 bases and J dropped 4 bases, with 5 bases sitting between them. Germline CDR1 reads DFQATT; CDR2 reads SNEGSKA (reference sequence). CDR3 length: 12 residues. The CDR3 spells CSARRLTGELFF. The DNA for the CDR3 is TGCAGTGCTAGACGGCTCACCGGGGAGCTGTTTTTT.

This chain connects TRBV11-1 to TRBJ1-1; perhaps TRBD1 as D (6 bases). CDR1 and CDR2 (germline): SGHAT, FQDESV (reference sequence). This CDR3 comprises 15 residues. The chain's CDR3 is CVTTHTGTGKTEAFF. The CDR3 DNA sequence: TGTGTCACCACTCACACCGGTACAGGGAAAACTGAAGCTTTCTTT.

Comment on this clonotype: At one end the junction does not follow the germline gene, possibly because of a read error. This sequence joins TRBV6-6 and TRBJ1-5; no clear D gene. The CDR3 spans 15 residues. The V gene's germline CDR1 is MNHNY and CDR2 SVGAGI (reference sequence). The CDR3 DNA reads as TGTGTCAGCAGTTTCGGCGGTAATAGCAATCAGCCCCAGCATTTT. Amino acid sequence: CVSSFGGNSNQPQHF.

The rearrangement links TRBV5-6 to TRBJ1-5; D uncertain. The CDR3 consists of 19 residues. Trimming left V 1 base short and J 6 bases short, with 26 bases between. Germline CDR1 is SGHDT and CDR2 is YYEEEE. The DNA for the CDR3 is TGTGCCAGCAGCTTGAGTATGGCAACTGGTCTCTTCCGCAGTCAGCCCCAGCATTTT. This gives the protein CASSLSMATGLFRSQPQHF.

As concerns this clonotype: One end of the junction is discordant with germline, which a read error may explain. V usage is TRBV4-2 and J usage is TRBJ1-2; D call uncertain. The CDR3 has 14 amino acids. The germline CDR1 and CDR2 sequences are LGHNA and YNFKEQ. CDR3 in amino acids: CASSPPMQSYGYTF. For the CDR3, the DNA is TGTGCCAGCAGCCCTCCAATGCAAAGCTATGGTTACACCTTC.

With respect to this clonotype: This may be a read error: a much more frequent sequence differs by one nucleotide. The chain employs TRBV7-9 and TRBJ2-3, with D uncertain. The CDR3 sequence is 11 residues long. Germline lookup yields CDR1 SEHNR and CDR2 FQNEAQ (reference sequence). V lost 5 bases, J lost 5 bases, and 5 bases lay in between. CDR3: CASSIIDTQYF. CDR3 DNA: TGTGCCAGCAGCATCATAGATACGCAGTATTTT.

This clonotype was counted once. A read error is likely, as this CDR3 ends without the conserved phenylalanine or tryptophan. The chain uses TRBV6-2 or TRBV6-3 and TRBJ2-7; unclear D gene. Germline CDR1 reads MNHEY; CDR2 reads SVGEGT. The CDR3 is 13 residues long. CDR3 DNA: TGTGCCGGCAGTTATAGCCAAGACTACGAGCAGTACATC. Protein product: CAGSYSQDYEQYI.

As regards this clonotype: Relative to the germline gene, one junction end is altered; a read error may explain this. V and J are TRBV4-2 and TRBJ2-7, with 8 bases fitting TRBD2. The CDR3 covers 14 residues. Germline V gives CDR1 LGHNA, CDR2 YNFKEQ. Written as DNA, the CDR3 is TGTGACAGCAACCCCCTAGCGGGCTACTACGAGCAGTACTTC. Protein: CDSNPLAGYYEQYF.

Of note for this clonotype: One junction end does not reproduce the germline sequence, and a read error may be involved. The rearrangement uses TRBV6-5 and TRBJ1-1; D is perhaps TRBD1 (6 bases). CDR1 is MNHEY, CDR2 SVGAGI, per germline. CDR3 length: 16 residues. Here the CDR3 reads CAPRRGPDRLNIEAFF. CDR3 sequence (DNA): TGTGCCCCTCGGAGGGGACCCGACAGGCTGAACATTGAAGCTTTCTTT.

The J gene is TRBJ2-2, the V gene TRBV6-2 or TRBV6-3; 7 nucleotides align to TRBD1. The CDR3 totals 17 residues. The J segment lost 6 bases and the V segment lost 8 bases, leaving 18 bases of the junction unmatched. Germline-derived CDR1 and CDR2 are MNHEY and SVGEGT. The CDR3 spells CASGPSVTGRLSGELFF. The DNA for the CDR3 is TGTGCCAGCGGACCGTCCGTGACAGGGCGCCTCTCCGGGGAGCTGTTTTTT.

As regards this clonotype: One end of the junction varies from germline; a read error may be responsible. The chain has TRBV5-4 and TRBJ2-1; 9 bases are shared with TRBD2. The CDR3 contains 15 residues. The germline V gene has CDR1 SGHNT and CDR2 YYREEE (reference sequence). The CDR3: CASTSRGGGNNEQSF. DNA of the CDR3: TGTGCCAGCACCTCGCGGGGGGGAGGAAACAATGAGCAGTCCTTC.

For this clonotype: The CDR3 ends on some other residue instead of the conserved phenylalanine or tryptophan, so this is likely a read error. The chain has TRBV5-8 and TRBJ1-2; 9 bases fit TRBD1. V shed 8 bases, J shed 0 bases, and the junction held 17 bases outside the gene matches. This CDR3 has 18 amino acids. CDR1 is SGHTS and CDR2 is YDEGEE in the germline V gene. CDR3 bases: TGTGCCAGGAGCCCTGGACAGGGGACAAGCATCTCTAACTATGGCTACACCTCC. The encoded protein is CARSPGQGTSISNYGYTS.

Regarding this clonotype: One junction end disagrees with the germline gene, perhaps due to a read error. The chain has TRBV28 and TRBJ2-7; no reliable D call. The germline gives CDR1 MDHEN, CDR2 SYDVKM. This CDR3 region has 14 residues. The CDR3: CGSNRPGFDREQYF. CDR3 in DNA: TGTGGCAGCAACAGACCGGGCTTTGATAGAGAGCAGTACTTC.

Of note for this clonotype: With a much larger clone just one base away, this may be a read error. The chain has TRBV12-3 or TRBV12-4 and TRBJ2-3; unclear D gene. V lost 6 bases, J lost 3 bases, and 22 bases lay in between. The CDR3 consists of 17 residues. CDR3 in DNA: TGTGCCAGCAGCCCCCCCGGTGGGGATTGGGTGACAGATACGCAGTATTTT. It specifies CASSPPGGDWVTDTQYF.

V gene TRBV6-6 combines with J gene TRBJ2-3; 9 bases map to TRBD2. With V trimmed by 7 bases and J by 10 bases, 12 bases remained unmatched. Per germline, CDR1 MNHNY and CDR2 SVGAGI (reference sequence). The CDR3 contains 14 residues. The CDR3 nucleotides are TGTGCCAGCATGCCTGGCGGGGGGGGGGATGCGCAGTATTTT. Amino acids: CASMPGGGGDAQYF.

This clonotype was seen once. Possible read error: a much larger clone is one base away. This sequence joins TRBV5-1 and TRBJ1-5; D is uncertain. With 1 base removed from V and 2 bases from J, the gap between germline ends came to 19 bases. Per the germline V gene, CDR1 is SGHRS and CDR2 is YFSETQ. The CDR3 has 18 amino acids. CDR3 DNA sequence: TGCGCCAGCAGCTTGCTGGGAACCCAGATATTGGGCAATCAGCCCCAGCATTTT. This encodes CASSLLGTQILGNQPQHF. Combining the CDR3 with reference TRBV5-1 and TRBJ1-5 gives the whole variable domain KAGVTQTPRYLIKTRGQQVTLSCSPISGHRSVSWYQQTPGQGLQFLFEYFSETQRNKGNFPGRFSGRQFSNSRSEMNVSTLELGDSALYLCASSLLGTQILGNQPQHFGDGTRLSIL.

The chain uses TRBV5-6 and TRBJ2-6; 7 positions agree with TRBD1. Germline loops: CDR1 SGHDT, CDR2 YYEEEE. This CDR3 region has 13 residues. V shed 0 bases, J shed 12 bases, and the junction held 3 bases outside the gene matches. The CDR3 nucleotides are TGTGCCAGCAGCTTGGGACAGGGTAGCGTCCTGACTTTC. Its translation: CASSLGQGSVLTF. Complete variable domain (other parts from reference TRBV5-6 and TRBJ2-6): DAGVTQSPTHLIKTRGQQVTLRCSPKSGHDTVSWYQQALGQGPQFIFQYYEEEERQRGNFPDRFSGHQFPNYSSELNVNALLLGDSALYLCASSLGQGSVLTFGAGSRLTVL.

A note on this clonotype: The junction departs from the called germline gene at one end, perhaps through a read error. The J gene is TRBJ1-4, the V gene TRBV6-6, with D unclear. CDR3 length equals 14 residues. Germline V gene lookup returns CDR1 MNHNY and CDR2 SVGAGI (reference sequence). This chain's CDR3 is CVSSMERVDEKLFF. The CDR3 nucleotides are TGTGTCAGCAGTATGGAGAGGGTAGATGAAAAACTGTTTTTT.

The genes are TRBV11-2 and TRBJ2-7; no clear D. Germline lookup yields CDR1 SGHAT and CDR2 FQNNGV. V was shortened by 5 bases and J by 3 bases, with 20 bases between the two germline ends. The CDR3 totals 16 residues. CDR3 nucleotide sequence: TGTGCCAGCAGCCCCCTCTGTGTGCAGAGGTACTACGAGCAGTACTTC. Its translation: CASSPLCVQRYYEQYF.

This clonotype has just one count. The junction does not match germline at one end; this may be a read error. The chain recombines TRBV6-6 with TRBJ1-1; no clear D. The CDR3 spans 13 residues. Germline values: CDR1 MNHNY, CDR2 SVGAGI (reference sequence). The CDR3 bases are TGTGCCACCAGTATAACAGATAACACTGAAGCTTTCTTT. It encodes CATSITDNTEAFF.

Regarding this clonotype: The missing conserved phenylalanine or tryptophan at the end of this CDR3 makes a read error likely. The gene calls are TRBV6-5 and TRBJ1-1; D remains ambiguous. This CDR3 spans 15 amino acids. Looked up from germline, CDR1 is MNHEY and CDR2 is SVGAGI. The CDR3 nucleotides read TGTGTCAGCAGTTACTCTCCCAGTATGAACACTGAAGCTTTCTTA. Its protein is CVSSYSPSMNTEAFL.

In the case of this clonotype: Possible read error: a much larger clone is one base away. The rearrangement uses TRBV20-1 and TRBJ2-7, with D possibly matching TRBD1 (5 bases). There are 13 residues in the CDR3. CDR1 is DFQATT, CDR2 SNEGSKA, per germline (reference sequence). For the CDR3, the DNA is TGCAATGCAAACGGACAATTAACCTACGAGCAGTACTTC. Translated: CNANGQLTYEQYF.

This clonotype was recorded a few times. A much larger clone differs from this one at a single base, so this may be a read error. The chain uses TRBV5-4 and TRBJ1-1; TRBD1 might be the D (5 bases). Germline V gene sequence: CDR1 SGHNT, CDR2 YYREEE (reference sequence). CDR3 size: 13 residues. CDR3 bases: TGTGCCAGCAGCCCAGCCAGACAGTCTGAAACTTTCTTT. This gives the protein CASSPARQSETFF. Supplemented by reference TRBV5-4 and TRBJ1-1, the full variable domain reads ETGVTQSPTHLIKTRGQQVTLRCSSQSGHNTVSWYQQALGQGPQFIFQYYREEENGRGNFPPRFSGLQFPNYSSELNVNALELDDSALYLCASSPARQSETFFGQGTRLTVV.

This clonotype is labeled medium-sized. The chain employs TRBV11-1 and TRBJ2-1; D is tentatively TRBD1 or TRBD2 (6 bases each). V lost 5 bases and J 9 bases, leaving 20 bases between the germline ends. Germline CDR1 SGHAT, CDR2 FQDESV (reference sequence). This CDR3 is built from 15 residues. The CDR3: CASSLGGLGAAEQFF. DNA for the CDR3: TGTGCCAGCAGCCTGGGGGGCCTAGGGGCTGCTGAGCAGTTCTTC. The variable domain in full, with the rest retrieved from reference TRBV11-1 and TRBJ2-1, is EAEVAQSPRYKITEKSQAVAFWCDPISGHATLYWYRQILGQGPELLVQFQDESVVDDSQLPKDRFSAERLKGVDSTLKIQPAELGDSAMYLCASSLGGLGAAEQFFGPGTRLTVL.

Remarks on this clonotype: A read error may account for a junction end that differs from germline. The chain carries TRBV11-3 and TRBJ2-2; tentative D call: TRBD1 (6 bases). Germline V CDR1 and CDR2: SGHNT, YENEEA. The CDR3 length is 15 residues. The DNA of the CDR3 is TGTGTCAGCGAAACCGGACAGCCCAACATCGGGGAGCTATTTTTT. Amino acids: CVSETGQPNIGELFF.

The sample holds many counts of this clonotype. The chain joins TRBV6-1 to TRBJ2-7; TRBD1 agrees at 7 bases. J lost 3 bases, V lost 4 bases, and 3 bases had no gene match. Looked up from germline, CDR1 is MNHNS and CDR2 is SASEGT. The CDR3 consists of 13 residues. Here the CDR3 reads CASSGTGYYEQYF. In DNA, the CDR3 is TGTGCCAGCAGTGGGACAGGCTACTACGAGCAGTACTTC.

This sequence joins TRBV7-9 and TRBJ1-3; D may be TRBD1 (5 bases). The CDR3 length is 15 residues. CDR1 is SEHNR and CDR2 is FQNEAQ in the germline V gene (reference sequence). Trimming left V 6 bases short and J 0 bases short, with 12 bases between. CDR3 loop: CASSTTGYSGNTIYF. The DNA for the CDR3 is TGTGCCAGCAGTACTACAGGATACTCTGGAAACACCATATATTTT.